A single T cell receptor (beta chain) is shown here with its context. The CDR3 runs 14 residues. The germline CDR1 and CDR2 sequences are LGHNT and FRNRAP. The V gene lost 1 base and the J gene lost 8 bases, with 9 bases spanning the gap. This entry is derived from a study of CD8 T cells in Susac syndrome. cDNA came from about 0.5 to 1 ug RNA primed by random hexamers. TCRdb independently ran MiXCR on the immunoSEQ multiplex PCR reads; one entry per CDR3 protein. The sample carries around 170,000 distinct CDR3 sequences, approximately 94% recorded once. This receptor was taken from a human donor with Susac syndrome. The sample was CD4+ T cells from PBMCs. V is TRBV12-5 and J is TRBJ1-6, with D possibly being TRBD1 (5 bases). CDR3 in amino acids: CASGLAQGDSPLHF. The CDR3 DNA reads TGTGCTAGTGGTTTGGCCCAGGGAGATTCACCCCTCCACTTT.